These 24 T cell receptor beta chains were all obtained from the same sample, sequenced in a study of blood T cell repertoires in COVID-19. Sequencing was performed with immunoSEQ multiplex PCR; in TCRdb, only in-frame clones are kept and a portion is missing. The table includes tens of thousands of clones, roughly 80% detected once. The sequenced sample consisted of peripheral blood. The receptors were gathered from a human donor in a cohort sampled during active COVID-19.

The chain has TRBV9 and TRBJ2-1; D possibly corresponds to TRBD2 (6 bases). CDR1 and CDR2 from the germline V gene are SGDLS and YYNGEE. Trimming left V 0 bases short and J 2 bases short, with 21 bases between. The CDR3 runs to 19 residues. This CDR3 is CASSVATIDRDLPYNEQFF. CDR3 nucleotide sequence: TGTGCCAGCAGCGTAGCTACCATAGACCGGGACTTACCCTACAATGAGCAGTTCTTC.

This clone appeared once. This chain joins TRBV6-5 and TRBJ1-1; tentatively, D is TRBD1 (5 bases). The CDR3 is 13 residues long. Trimming took 5 bases from V and 1 from J, leaving 8 bases between them. Germline V gene data show CDR1 as MNHEY and CDR2 as SVGAGI. CDR3 coding DNA: TGTGCCAGCAGTCGACAGACGAACACTGAAGCTTTCTTT. Residues: CASSRQTNTEAFF.

The rearrangement uses TRBV5-1 and TRBJ2-7; 7 bases align to TRBD2. Germline CDR1 SGHRS, CDR2 YFSETQ. The CDR3 length is 15 residues. Trimming removed 4 bases from V and 3 bases from J; junction bases left unmatched: 10. The DNA of the CDR3 is TGCGCCAGCAGCGAAACAACGGGACTACACTACGAGCAGTACTTC. Its protein product is CASSETTGLHYEQYF.

This clone was seen more than once but under ten times. V and J are TRBV5-1 and TRBJ2-5; D is perhaps TRBD1 (6 bases). The germline gives CDR1 SGHRS, CDR2 YFSETQ. V lost 0 bases and J lost 2, with 11 bases in between. CDR3 length: 15 residues. The CDR3 sequence: CASSLDRVGQETQYF. The CDR3 nucleotides read TGCGCCAGCAGCTTGGACAGGGTGGGGCAAGAGACCCAGTACTTC.

There are a few counts of this clone. This chain joins TRBV5-6 and TRBJ2-2; tentatively, D is TRBD2 (6 bases). The CDR3 sequence is 16 residues long. Germline CDR1 reads SGHDT; CDR2 reads YYEEEE. The V end was cut by 1 base, the J end by 4 bases, with 14 bases between. For the CDR3, the DNA is TGTGCCAGCAGCTTGATTCCAGGGCGGGGCACCGGGGAGCTGTTTTTT. Its translation: CASSLIPGRGTGELFF.

The J gene is TRBJ2-1, the V gene TRBV9, with a tentative D call TRBD2 (5 bases). V lost 0 bases, J lost 0 bases, and 10 bases lay in between. The CDR3 is made up of 16 amino acids. CDR1 and CDR2 (germline): SGDLS, YYNGEE. The CDR3 sequence is CASSVGQRSSYNEQFF. CDR3 in DNA: TGTGCCAGCAGCGTAGGGCAGCGGAGCTCCTACAATGAGCAGTTCTTC.

The chain combines TRBV2 with TRBJ2-5; 7 nucleotides agree with TRBD1. Germline V gene sequence: CDR1 SNHLY, CDR2 FYNNEI. After removal of 5 bases from V and 4 bases from J, the junction contained 4 bases not matched to a gene. The CDR3 contains 13 residues. Here the CDR3 DNA reads TGTGCCAGCAGTCTCAGGGGGTCAGAGACCCAGTACTTC. Encoded protein: CASSLRGSETQYF.

CDR3 sequence: CASSPEAGGYNEQFF. The CDR3 region has the DNA TGTGCCAGCTCACCAGAGGCGGGGGGCTACAATGAGCAGTTCTTC. The J gene is TRBJ2-1, the V gene TRBV18; 8 nucleotides match TRBD2. CDR1 and CDR2 (germline): KGHSH, LQKENI. CDR3 size: 15 residues. V shed 2 bases and J 3 bases; nucleotides not matched to a gene: 3.

This clone appeared once. The chain has TRBV5-1 and TRBJ1-2; 10 nucleotides line up with TRBD1. Germline lookup yields CDR1 SGHRS and CDR2 YFSETQ. CDR3 length: 14 residues. V dropped 4 bases and J dropped 7; count of bases not matched to a gene: 7. DNA for the CDR3: TGCGCCAGCAGCCCCGGGACAGGGGTATTTGGCTACACCTTC. Amino acid sequence: CASSPGTGVFGYTF.

This clone occurred a few times. V usage is TRBV7-8 and J usage is TRBJ2-7; 7 bases match TRBD1. Germline V gene sequence: CDR1 SGHVS, CDR2 FQNEAQ. J was trimmed by 2 bases and V by 4 bases; bases with no gene match: 11. The CDR3 extends over 16 amino acids. The CDR3 region is CASSYRRQGATYEQYF. The CDR3 DNA sequence: TGTGCCAGCAGCTACCGGCGACAGGGCGCGACCTACGAGCAGTACTTC.

The V call is TRBV7-9, the J call TRBJ1-1, with TRBD1 matching over 8 bases. The CDR3 totals 19 residues. Germline loops: CDR1 SEHNR, CDR2 FQNEAQ (reference sequence). J was trimmed by 7 bases and V by 1 base; bases with no gene match: 20. CDR3 sequence: CASSLGSLTGEEPVGEAFF. The CDR3 region has the DNA TGTGCCAGCAGCTTAGGGTCCCTGACAGGGGAAGAACCAGTAGGTGAAGCTTTCTTT.

The V and J genes are TRBV7-2 and TRBJ2-1; D possibly corresponds to TRBD1 (6 bases). CDR1 and CDR2 from the germline V gene are SGHTA and FQGNSA. This CDR3 region has 16 residues. Trimming removed 2 bases at V and 4 bases at J, with 15 bases between. CDR3 loop: CASSLQGGSNYNEQFF. CDR3 nucleotide sequence: TGTGCCAGCAGCTTACAAGGGGGTTCTAATTACAATGAGCAGTTCTTC.

CDR3 coding DNA: TGTGCCATCAGAAAGGGACAGGGGATCAACGAGCAGTACTTC. Its translation is CAIRKGQGINEQYF. The V call is TRBV10-3, the J call TRBJ2-7, with 10 bases fitting TRBD1. V dropped 6 bases and J dropped 5; count of bases not matched to a gene: 7. Germline CDR1 is ENHRY and CDR2 is SYGVKD. This CDR3 is built from 14 residues.

The V gene is TRBV5-4, the J gene TRBJ1-3, with TRBD1 as a possible D gene (5 bases). The CDR3 has 14 amino acids. Germline lookup yields CDR1 SGHNT and CDR2 YYREEE (reference sequence). V gave up 0 bases and J gave up 4 bases, with 8 bases separating them. The chain's CDR3 is CASSLGAGGNTIYF. The CDR3 coding sequence is TGTGCCAGCAGCTTGGGTGCAGGGGGAAACACCATATATTTT.

To note about this clone: This may come from a read error, since a much larger clone is one base off. The sample contains more than one DNA sequence encoding this CDR3. The chain employs TRBV7-2 and TRBJ1-5, with 8 bases lining up with TRBD1. Per the germline V gene, CDR1 is SGHTA and CDR2 is FQGNSA. J lost 4 bases, V lost 5 bases, and 4 bases had no gene match. The CDR3 has 14 residues. In DNA form, the CDR3 reads TGTGCCAGCAGCCAGGGACAGGTGAATCAGCCCCAGCATTTT. This encodes CASSQGQVNQPQHF.

This rearrangement joins TRBV29-1 to TRBJ1-2; 7 bases map to TRBD1. CDR1 is SQVTM and CDR2 is ANQGSEA in the germline V gene. The length of the CDR3 is 9 residues. Unmatched junction bases numbered 1, after V lost 4 bases and J lost 11 bases. The CDR3 coding sequence is TGCAGCGTTGTCAGGGGGTACACCTTC. Encoded protein: CSVVRGYTF.

This clone was seen once. The chain is built from TRBV7-2 and TRBJ1-2, with 12 bases aligning to TRBD1. V lost 3 bases and J lost 8; bases outside the gene matches: 10. This CDR3 is 16 amino acids long. CDR1 and CDR2 (germline): SGHTA, FQGNSA. The CDR3 DNA follows: TGTGCCAGCAGCTTGCGGGACAGGGGGCTTTCGGTAGGCTACACCTTC. Translation: CASSLRDRGLSVGYTF.

Regarding this clone: This sample also contains other DNA sequences that code for the same CDR3. The chain links TRBV10-3 to TRBJ1-2, with 8 bases aligning to TRBD1. CDR1 is ENHRY, CDR2 SYGVKD, per germline. CDR3 length equals 14 residues. V trimming: 0 bases; J trimming: 5 bases; junction bases outside the gene matches: 2. The CDR3 reads CAISESNRGYGYTF. CDR3 DNA sequence: TGTGCCATCAGTGAGTCCAACAGGGGGTATGGCTACACCTTC.

The rearrangement joins TRBV5-1 to TRBJ2-2, with 12 bases lining up with TRBD1. CDR3 size: 16 residues. Germline values: CDR1 SGHRS, CDR2 YFSETQ. Trimming cost V 7 bases and J 1 base; bases outside gene matches: 5. The CDR3 DNA reads as TGCGCCAGCGGGACAGGGGGCTCTGTGAACACCGGGGAGCTGTTTTTT. Encoded protein: CASGTGGSVNTGELFF.

This sequence joins TRBV2 and TRBJ2-5, with 8 bases matching TRBD2. The CDR3 spans 16 residues. With V trimmed by 3 bases and J by 5 bases, 11 bases remained unmatched. Germline V gives CDR1 SNHLY, CDR2 FYNNEI. The CDR3 loop is CASSDPWGRGVETQYF. The CDR3 DNA follows: TGTGCCAGCAGTGACCCCTGGGGGCGGGGGGTGGAGACCCAGTACTTC.

The rearrangement links TRBV19 to TRBJ2-1, with 9 bases identical to TRBD2. CDR3 length: 15 residues. Germline V gene lookup returns CDR1 LNHDA and CDR2 SQIVND (reference sequence). Trimming cost V 7 bases and J 0 bases; bases outside gene matches: 4. The CDR3 spells CASTRAGGSYNEQFF. In nucleotides, the CDR3 is TGTGCCAGTACCCGAGCGGGGGGCTCCTACAATGAGCAGTTCTTC.

The genes are TRBV4-3 and TRBJ2-1, with 15 bases that match TRBD2. CDR3 length equals 16 residues. The J segment lost 7 bases and the V segment lost 3 bases, leaving 4 bases of the junction unmatched. CDR1 and CDR2 from the germline V gene are LGHNA and YSLEER. In nucleotides, the CDR3 is TGCGCCAGCAGCCAGCCGGGACTAGCGGGGGGAAATGAGCAGTTCTTC. Protein product: CASSQPGLAGGNEQFF.

The chain carries TRBV7-2 and TRBJ1-5, with D perhaps matching TRBD1 (5 bases). V was clipped by 3 bases and J by 6 bases, with 9 bases between them. The CDR3 is 13 amino acids. Germline CDR1 and CDR2: SGHTA and FQGNSA. The DNA of the CDR3 is TGTGCCAGCAGCTTGGGGGGGGGTCAGCCCCAGCATTTT. Residues: CASSLGGGQPQHF. Full variable domain (outside the CDR3, taken from reference TRBV7-2 and TRBJ1-5): GAGVSQSPSNKVTEKGKDVELRCDPISGHTALYWYRQSLGQGLEFLIYFQGNSAPDKSGLPSDRFSAERTGGSVSTLTIQRTQQEDSAVYLCASSLGGGQPQHFGDGTRLSIL.

V usage is TRBV10-3 and J usage is TRBJ2-1; TRBD2 matches 8 bases. In germline, CDR1 is ENHRY, CDR2 SYGVKD. CDR3 length: 16 amino acids. The V segment lost 6 bases and the J segment 1 base; nucleotides outside the gene matches: 8. DNA of the CDR3: TGTGCCATCAGAGGTACCGGGACTAGATCCTACAATGAGCAGTTCTTC. It encodes CAIRGTGTRSYNEQFF.